These 8 T cell receptor beta chains originate from one sample sequenced in a study of blood T cell repertoires in COVID-19. Sequencing was performed with immunoSEQ multiplex PCR; in TCRdb, only in-frame clones are kept and a portion is missing. Of roughly 250,000 clones listed, over 65% are singletons. The specimen sequenced was peripheral blood. Receptors originate from a woman aged 80 or over with acute or convalescent COVID-19.

The chain joins TRBV3-1 (or the pseudogene TRBV3-2) to TRBJ1-1, with TRBD1 matching over 9 bases. The germline V gene has CDR1 LGHDT and CDR2 YNNKEL (reference sequence). The CDR3 runs to 13 residues. After removal of 5 bases from V and 11 bases from J, the junction contained 9 bases not matched to a gene. Written as DNA, the CDR3 is TGTGCCAGCAGCTCACGATACAGGGGGCTGGCTTTCTTT. It codes for CASSSRYRGLAFF.

The DNA of the CDR3 is TGCGCCAGCAGCTTCTCGGGACAGGGAAAGAACGAGCAGTACTTC. Translation gives CASSFSGQGKNEQYF. This chain links TRBV5-1 with TRBJ2-7; 9 positions match TRBD1. After removal of 2 bases from V and 5 bases from J, the junction contained 8 bases not matched to a gene. CDR1 is SGHRS, CDR2 YFSETQ, per germline. The CDR3 contains 15 residues. Full variable domain (rest looked up from reference TRBV5-1 and TRBJ2-7): KAGVTQTPRYLIKTRGQQVTLSCSPISGHRSVSWYQQTPGQGLQFLFEYFSETQRNKGNFPGRFSGRQFSNSRSEMNVSTLELGDSALYLCASSFSGQGKNEQYFGPGTRLTVT.

This clone was seen a single time. The chain carries TRBV3-1 (or the pseudogene TRBV3-2) and TRBJ1-4; D not certain. The CDR3 covers 18 residues. Germline values: CDR1 LGHDT, CDR2 YNNKEL (reference sequence). The V end was cut by 0 bases, the J end by 8 bases, with 22 bases between. CDR3 DNA sequence: TGTGCCAGCAGCCAAGAAGCCAAGTTCGGGGTTCTTTGGGAAAAACTGTTTTTT. Its translation: CASSQEAKFGVLWEKLFF.

The chain has TRBV11-2 and TRBJ1-2; 7 bases match TRBD1. The CDR3 totals 15 residues. Germline V gene sequence: CDR1 SGHAT, CDR2 FQNNGV. V gave up 5 bases and J gave up 3 bases; unmatched junction bases: 9. The CDR3 region has the DNA TGTGCCAGCAGCGCCGGGACAGCCAGGCACTATGGCTACACCTTC. Translated: CASSAGTARHYGYTF.

This clone showed up just once. This chain connects TRBV27 to TRBJ1-6; the match to TRBD1 covers 10 bases. The trim removed 2 bases at V and 9 bases at J, leaving 4 bases unmatched. The V gene's germline CDR1 is MNHEY and CDR2 SMNVEV (reference sequence). CDR3 size: 15 residues. The DNA of the CDR3 is TGTGCCAGCAGTTTAGAGGGACAGGGGATTTCACCCCTCCACTTT. This sequence encodes CASSLEGQGISPLHF.

The table lists this clone with a count of one. V is TRBV3-1 (or the pseudogene TRBV3-2) and J is TRBJ1-1; 8 nucleotides align to TRBD1. The V segment lost 5 bases and the J segment 4 bases; nucleotides outside the gene matches: 9. This CDR3 comprises 15 residues. Germline V gene data show CDR1 as LGHDT and CDR2 as YNNKEL (reference sequence). This CDR3 is CASSYRTGMGTEAFF. The CDR3 region has the DNA TGTGCCAGCAGCTACAGGACAGGGATGGGCACTGAAGCTTTCTTT.

The rearrangement joins TRBV19 to TRBJ2-1, with D tentatively TRBD2 (5 bases). Trimming stripped 5 bases from V and 2 bases from J, with 19 bases between. The germline V gene encodes CDR1 LNHDA and CDR2 SQIVND (reference sequence). This CDR3 is 17 amino acids long. For the CDR3, the DNA is TGTGCCAGTAGTCCCCTTAGGAGCGGAGTGCCCTACAATGAGCAGTTCTTC. Residues: CASSPLRSGVPYNEQFF.

This rearrangement joins TRBV5-8 to TRBJ1-5; D unresolved. Trimming removed 0 bases at V and 4 bases at J, with 8 bases between. The CDR3 is 14 amino acids. Germline lookup yields CDR1 SGHTS and CDR2 YDEGEE. The CDR3 region has the DNA TGTGCCAGCAGCTTGGATCCGGTTAATCAGCCCCAGCATTTT. This sequence encodes CASSLDPVNQPQHF.